The subject of this entry is one TCR beta chain. The data were taken from a study of patients and donors after allogeneic stem cell transplantation. TCRdb recomputed calls from the RT-PCR reads with MiXCR, one row per CDR3 protein. This table has some 160,000 distinct CDR3 sequences, roughly 22% appearing once. Unmatched junction bases numbered 11, after V lost 6 bases and J lost 13 bases. The CDR3 sequence is 13 residues long. Material for sequencing was blood, either unsorted or a sorted T cell fraction (not recorded which). The sequence came from a human donor who was either an allogeneic HSCT recipient or a stem cell or donor lymphocyte infusion donor (not recorded which). It is not recorded whose cells these are; they may come from a transplant donor. The chain links TRBV12-3 or TRBV12-4 to TRBJ1-4, with 7 bases identical to TRBD1. The DNA for the CDR3 is TGTGCCAGCAGCCCCCAGGCAGGGGGGCGACTGTTTTTT. This gives the protein CASSPQAGGRLFF.